This note documents a single T cell receptor (beta chain) sequence. Its antigen is undetermined. This sample was taken from a study of blood T cells in healthy people across ages. Study-wide results and caveats: The study found more naive CD4+ cells and higher diversity in long-lived than aged donors.

Peripheral blood from each donor was collected in a volume of about 10 milliliters. The second PCR ran about 6 to 12 cycles with a sample-barcoded 5' primer and J-beta primers. Each cDNA molecule was tagged by a template-switch adaptor that had 12 random nucleotides. TCRdb itself ran the 5' RACE reads through MiXCR, one entry per CDR3 protein. The data hold over 700,000 distinct CDR3 sequences, with approximately 25% observed a single time. CDR3 length: 15 residues. Unmatched junction bases numbered 10, after V lost 6 bases and J lost 9 bases. The germline V gene encodes CDR1 ENHRY and CDR2 SYGVKD. The sample also formed part of further work on T cells of mothers and their children.

This chain connects TRBV10-3 to TRBJ2-1; TRBD1 agrees at 11 bases. The TCR comes from a boy aged 5 to 17 in good health. Sequencing used blood. Here the CDR3 reads CAIRDRDRGLSEQFF. CDR3 sequence (DNA): TGTGCCATCAGAGACCGGGACAGGGGGTTAAGTGAGCAGTTCTTC.